These T cell receptor beta chains were read from a single sample in a study of spatial heterogeneity in lung cancer. TCRdb re-derived calls from the 5' RACE reads in MiXCR, one entry per CDR3 protein. The sample lists a few thousand distinct CDR3 sequences, about 16% occurring once. The source material was normal lung tissue next to the tumor, sampled at surgery. These receptor sequences come from a male donor with early-stage non-small cell lung cancer. Each CDR3 is given with its conserved first and last residue. A D gene is named only where the DNA matches it firmly. Clone size appears in some rows only: once, few, many, or a class for an expanded clone.

j_call clone_size cdr3_length d_call v_call cdr3_aa cdr3_nt
TRBJ1-6 NA 16 NA TRBV20-1 CSARESRPGGDSPLHF TGCAGTGCTAGAGAGTCCCGTCCCGGGGGGGATTCACCCCTCCACTTT
TRBJ1-5 many 13 NA TRBV5-6 CASSPQGQQPQHF TGTGCCAGCAGCCCTCAGGGGCAGCAGCCCCAGCATTTT
TRBJ1-5 NA 13 NA TRBV20-1 CSATSYSNQPQHF TGCAGTGCTACGTCTTATAGCAATCAGCCCCAGCATTTT
TRBJ2-1 NA 14 NA TRBV30 CAWSVLLASDEQFF TGTGCCTGGAGTGTTCTTCTAGCGTCGGATGAGCAGTTCTTC
TRBJ1-3 medium-sized 17 TRBD1 TRBV5-6 CASSDNRGPISGNTIYF TGTGCCAGCAGCGACAACAGGGGACCCATCTCTGGAAACACCATATATTTT
TRBJ2-3 many 16 NA TRBV28 CASSLGTGSSTDTQYF TGTGCCAGCAGTTTGGGGACTGGATCGAGCACAGATACGCAGTATTTT
TRBJ2-5 many 12 NA TRBV27 CASRGWAETQYF TGTGCCAGCCGTGGGTGGGCAGAGACCCAGTACTTC
TRBJ2-7 few 12 NA TRBV28 CASSRGPYEQYF TGTGCCAGCAGCCGGGGCCCCTACGAGCAGTACTTC
TRBJ2-1 medium-sized 10 NA TRBV20-1 CSARRDEQFF TGCAGTGCTAGACGGGATGAGCAGTTCTTC
TRBJ2-1 medium-sized 15 NA TRBV20-1 CSARDARESYNEQFF TGCAGTGCTAGAGATGCGCGGGAAAGCTACAATGAGCAGTTCTTC
TRBJ2-7 NA 18 TRBD2 TRBV5-1 CASSSGTSGRIGSYEQYF TGCGCCAGCAGCTCCGGGACTAGCGGGAGGATAGGATCCTACGAGCAGTACTTC
TRBJ2-5 medium-sized 14 NA TRBV5-1 CASIPGPPQETQYF TGCGCCAGCATCCCCGGGCCACCCCAAGAGACCCAGTACTTC
TRBJ2-3 few 11 NA TRBV29-1 CSVEVAMLQYF TGCAGCGTTGAAGTAGCGATGCTACAGTATTTT
TRBJ1-5 medium-sized 14 NA TRBV29-1 CSVSSGVSNQPQHF TGCAGCGTTTCGTCAGGGGTAAGCAATCAGCCCCAGCATTTT
TRBJ2-5 many 12 NA TRBV14 CASSLRRVTQYF TGTGCCAGCAGCCTACGTAGGGTGACCCAGTACTTC
TRBJ2-7 medium-sized 12 NA TRBV2 CASTWGGDEQYF TGTGCCAGCACTTGGGGCGGCGACGAGCAGTACTTC
TRBJ1-6 medium-sized 15 TRBD1 TRBV10-3 CAISPDRGNNSPLHF TGTGCCATCAGTCCGGACAGGGGAAATAATTCACCCCTCCACTTT
TRBJ2-3 medium-sized 14 NA TRBV28 CASSTGPRTDTQYF TGTGCCAGCTCGACAGGCCCTCGCACAGATACGCAGTATTTT
TRBJ2-3 many 15 TRBD1 TRBV28 CASSLRDRGPDTQYF TGTGCCAGCAGTCTAAGGGACAGGGGCCCAGATACGCAGTATTTT
TRBJ2-5 NA 13 NA TRBV30 CAWSVSRQETQYF TGTGCCTGGAGTGTATCGAGACAAGAGACCCAGTACTTC
TRBJ1-5 many 15 NA TRBV3-1 CASSQEAGDGQPQHF TGTGCCAGCAGCCAAGAAGCAGGGGACGGGCAGCCCCAGCATTTT
TRBJ1-4 medium-sized 15 NA TRBV7-9 CASTHPGHGMEKLFF TGTGCCAGCACTCACCCGGGACACGGCATGGAAAAACTGTTTTTT
TRBJ2-1 few 13 NA TRBV6-5 CASRLLSGNEQFF TGTGCCAGCAGATTACTTAGCGGCAATGAGCAGTTCTTC
TRBJ2-3 medium-sized 16 TRBD2 TRBV27 CASSLRWLAGEDTQYF TGTGCCAGCAGTTTAAGGTGGCTAGCGGGAGAAGATACGCAGTATTTT
TRBJ2-7 medium-sized 14 NA TRBV28 CASRPSGNSYEQYF TGTGCCAGCAGACCGAGCGGAAACTCCTACGAGCAGTACTTC
TRBJ1-2 few 15 NA TRBV6-5 CASSLSAGQGYGYTF TGTGCCAGCAGCCTATCCGCGGGGCAGGGATATGGCTACACCTTC
TRBJ1-5 NA 15 TRBD1 TRBV29-1 CSVVLTGGSNQPQHF TGCAGCGTGGTCCTTACAGGGGGGTCCAATCAGCCCCAGCATTTT
TRBJ1-4 medium-sized 14 NA TRBV7-2 CASSRTGSGEKLFF TGTGCCAGCAGCCGTACAGGAAGCGGGGAAAAACTGTTTTTT
TRBJ2-7 NA 15 NA TRBV2 CASSQERQVGYEQYF TGTGCCAGCAGTCAAGAAAGACAGGTTGGGTACGAGCAGTACTTC
TRBJ1-5 many 15 TRBD1 TRBV11-2 CASSLSGQGNQPQHF TGTGCCAGCAGCTTATCAGGACAGGGCAATCAGCCCCAGCATTTT
TRBJ2-1 many 15 TRBD2 TRBV20-1 CSARKASGSSNEQFF TGCAGTGCTAGAAAGGCTAGCGGGAGTTCAAATGAGCAGTTCTTC
TRBJ1-1 medium-sized 13 NA TRBV20-1 CSAREGIDTEAFF TGCAGTGCTAGAGAGGGGATCGACACTGAAGCTTTCTTT
TRBJ2-1 once 16 TRBD2 TRBV12-3/TRBV12-4 CASSLARSSGSYEQFF TGTGCCAGCAGTTTAGCGAGGTCTAGCGGGAGCTATGAGCAGTTCTTC
TRBJ1-6 many 13 TRBD1 TRBV20-1 CSARDRASSPLHF TGCAGTGCTAGGGACAGGGCAAGTTCACCCCTCCACTTT
TRBJ2-2 medium-sized 17 TRBD1 TRBV5-1 CASSLAGTGLGTGELFF TGCGCCAGCAGCTTGGCCGGGACAGGGCTTGGGACCGGGGAGCTGTTTTTT
TRBJ2-3 medium-sized 16 NA TRBV5-1 CASSLDRLEGTDTQYF TGCGCCAGCAGCTTGGATCGACTGGAGGGTACAGATACGCAGTATTTT
TRBJ2-2 medium-sized 13 NA TRBV7-8 CASSLDVAGELFF TGTGCCAGCAGCTTAGATGTGGCCGGGGAGCTGTTTTTT
TRBJ1-2 medium-sized 13 NA TRBV6-1 CASSEQGDYGYTF TGTGCCAGCAGCGAACAGGGAGACTATGGCTACACCTTC
TRBJ2-7 NA 15 TRBD1 TRBV20-1 CSARGSRQGPYEQYF TGCAGTGCTAGGGGATCCCGACAGGGGCCTTACGAGCAGTACTTC
TRBJ2-2 few 14 TRBD2 TRBV7-2 CASSLAGNTGELFF TGTGCCAGCAGCCTAGCGGGGAACACCGGGGAGCTGTTTTTT
TRBJ2-6 medium-sized 18 TRBD1 TRBV28 CASSTVRQGATGANVLTF TGTGCCAGTTCTACTGTGCGACAGGGGGCAACTGGGGCCAACGTCCTGACTTTC
TRBJ1-6 medium-sized 13 NA TRBV30 CAWSRQEDSPLHF TGTGCCTGGAGCCGACAGGAGGATTCACCCCTCCACTTT
TRBJ2-2 medium-sized 14 NA TRBV29-1 CSVGEQGITGELFF TGCAGCGTTGGGGAACAGGGAATCACCGGGGAGCTGTTTTTT
TRBJ2-7 medium-sized 14 TRBD2 TRBV12-3/TRBV12-4 CASSVGLAVYEQYF TGTGCCAGCAGTGTCGGACTAGCAGTTTACGAGCAGTACTTC
TRBJ1-2 NA 14 NA TRBV18 CASSPPPGNDGYTF TGTGCCAGCTCACCGCCCCCGGGGAATGATGGCTACACCTTC